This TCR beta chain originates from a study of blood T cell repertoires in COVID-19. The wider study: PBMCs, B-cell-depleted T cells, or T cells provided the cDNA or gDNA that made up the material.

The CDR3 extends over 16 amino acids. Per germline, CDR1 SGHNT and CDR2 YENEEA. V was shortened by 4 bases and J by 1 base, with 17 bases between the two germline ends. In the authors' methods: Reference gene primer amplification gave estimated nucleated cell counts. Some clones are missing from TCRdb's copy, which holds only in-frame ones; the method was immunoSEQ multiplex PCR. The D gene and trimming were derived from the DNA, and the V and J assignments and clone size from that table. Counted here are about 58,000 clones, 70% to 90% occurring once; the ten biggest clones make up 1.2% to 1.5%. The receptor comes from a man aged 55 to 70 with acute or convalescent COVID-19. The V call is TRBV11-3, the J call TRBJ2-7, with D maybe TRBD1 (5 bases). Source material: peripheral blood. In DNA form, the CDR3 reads TGTGCCAGCAGCTCAGGGCCTGGAGATGGTTCCTACGAGCAGTACTTC. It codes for CASSSGPGDGSYEQYF.